These T cell receptor beta chains were read from a single sample in a study of cytomegalovirus exposure and HLA in healthy donors. Method: immunoSEQ multiplex PCR; TCRdb's copy keeps in-frame clones and lacks some. Among 75,000 to 90,000 clones listed, less than 80% were seen once. Sequencing used PBMCs. The receptors were sampled from a human donor in good health. Both conserved end residues are part of each CDR3. The order of the fields is V gene, CDR3 length, CDR3 protein.

v_call: TRBV6-4; cdr3_length: 15; cdr3_aa: CASRSPRTGGEGYTF
v_call: TRBV19; cdr3_length: 14; cdr3_aa: CASSIRTGNQPQHF
v_call: TRBV5-1; cdr3_length: 14; cdr3_aa: CASSVNSGIYEQYF
v_call: TRBV9; cdr3_length: 15; cdr3_aa: CASSGPGGGGEKLFF
v_call: TRBV27; cdr3_length: 13; cdr3_aa: CASSRIENTEAFF
v_call: TRBV14; cdr3_length: 15; cdr3_aa: CASSQPGRGTTEAFF
v_call: TRBV6-5; cdr3_length: 15; cdr3_aa: CASRRATGMNTEAFF
v_call: TRBV18; cdr3_length: 16; cdr3_aa: CASSRDRAASGSGYTF
v_call: TRBV9; cdr3_length: 15; cdr3_aa: CASSVLATYTDTQYF
v_call: TRBV5-1; cdr3_length: 14; cdr3_aa: CASRGSGPDYGYPF
v_call: TRBV2; cdr3_length: 14; cdr3_aa: CASSTGSGANVLTF
v_call: TRBV6-5; cdr3_length: 14; cdr3_aa: CASSVGTGPYEQYF
v_call: TRBV19; cdr3_length: 15; cdr3_aa: CASSNYGGTNEKLFF
v_call: TRBV5-6; cdr3_length: 17; cdr3_aa: CASSRTLGESYNSPLHF
v_call: TRBV5-4; cdr3_length: 12; cdr3_aa: CASLSPTYEQFF
v_call: TRBV7-9; cdr3_length: 14; cdr3_aa: CASSSDRNFDPAFF
v_call: TRBV14; cdr3_length: 15; cdr3_aa: CASSQDTGARGEQYF
v_call: TRBV20-1; cdr3_length: 10; cdr3_aa: CSFLDNEQFF
v_call: TRBV6-5; cdr3_length: 12; cdr3_aa: CAIGQGATEAFF
v_call: TRBV7-2; cdr3_length: 14; cdr3_aa: CASSLSGANNEQFF
v_call: TRBV9; cdr3_length: 13; cdr3_aa: CASSGQYTGELFF
v_call: TRBV6-6; cdr3_length: 14; cdr3_aa: CASRGQGGLYTQYF
v_call: TRBV10-3; cdr3_length: 12; cdr3_aa: CAISEPAYEQYF
v_call: TRBV9; cdr3_length: 13; cdr3_aa: CASSVGGGNTIYF
v_call: TRBV10-1; cdr3_length: 13; cdr3_aa: CASRETRQGGAFF
v_call: TRBV15; cdr3_length: 16; cdr3_aa: CATSKVGQELNYGYTF
v_call: TRBV12-1; cdr3_length: 17; cdr3_aa: CASSFGQGESYNSPLHF
v_call: TRBV11-2; cdr3_length: 16; cdr3_aa: CASSRGLAGEYETQYF
v_call: TRBV4-2; cdr3_length: 18; cdr3_aa: CASSQDHRGASGTGELFF
v_call: TRBV5-8; cdr3_length: 15; cdr3_aa: CASSREAREDQPQHF
v_call: TRBV19; cdr3_length: 14; cdr3_aa: CASRAPSSQETQYF
v_call: TRBV11-2; cdr3_length: 14; cdr3_aa: CASSPSWGDYGYTF
v_call: TRBV25-1; cdr3_length: 15; cdr3_aa: CASSEGGQGLQPQHF
v_call: TRBV10-1; cdr3_length: 15; cdr3_aa: CASSEFSSGGRTQYF
v_call: TRBV6-5; cdr3_length: 15; cdr3_aa: CASSRTGSSGNTIYF
v_call: TRBV2; cdr3_length: 13; cdr3_aa: CASSVGTSRGYPF
v_call: TRBV5-4; cdr3_length: 16; cdr3_aa: CASSLSGLGLNTEAFF
v_call: TRBV27; cdr3_length: 14; cdr3_aa: CASSFRGGNQPQHF
v_call: TRBV2; cdr3_length: 16; cdr3_aa: CASSSGQGARGETQYF
v_call: TRBV5-5; cdr3_length: 18; cdr3_aa: CASSLGDTLSLAKNIQYF
v_call: TRBV11-2; cdr3_length: 12; cdr3_aa: CASSSTGVQQYF
v_call: TRBV30; cdr3_length: 12; cdr3_aa: CALELQSYEQYF
v_call: TRBV30; cdr3_length: 14; cdr3_aa: CAWRDRGIRYGYPF
v_call: TRBV11-2; cdr3_length: 15; cdr3_aa: CASSLDLDREETQYF
v_call: TRBV27; cdr3_length: 14; cdr3_aa: CASSEQGMNTEAFF
v_call: TRBV2; cdr3_length: 14; cdr3_aa: CASSLGPPNEKLFF
v_call: TRBV5-1; cdr3_length: 14; cdr3_aa: CASRSGTAYYEQYF
v_call: TRBV4-1; cdr3_length: 17; cdr3_aa: CASSSRLGHLSNQPQHF
v_call: TRBV7-2; cdr3_length: 15; cdr3_aa: CASSLTSGIPDTQYF